The 23 T cell receptor beta chains below all came from one sample that was sequenced in a study of CD8 T cells in Susac syndrome. With random hexamers, reverse transcription was performed on about 0.5 to 1 ug of RNA. TCRdb itself ran the immunoSEQ multiplex PCR reads through MiXCR, one entry per CDR3 protein. The sample lists 250,000 to 300,000 distinct CDR3 sequences, roughly 85% occurring once. Sequenced: CD8+ T cells from PBMCs. These receptors originate from a human donor with multiple sclerosis.

The chain couples TRBV27 to TRBJ2-2; the match to TRBD1 covers 7 bases. Germline V CDR1 and CDR2: MNHEY, SMNVEV (reference sequence). There are 14 residues in the CDR3. Losses at the gene ends were 5 bases for V and 4 bases for J; bases not matched to a gene: 4. In nucleotides, the CDR3 is TGTGCCAGCAGTAAAGGACAGGTCACCGGGGAGCTGTTTTTT. Amino acid sequence: CASSKGQVTGELFF.

Turning to this clonotype: The junction and the germline gene differ at one end; a read error may be behind it. CDR3 DNA: TGTGCCAGCAGCTTAGACGGTTGGCGGTCCAAAAACATTCCGTACTTC. It specifies CASSLDGWRSKNIPYF. This chain connects TRBV7-2 to TRBJ2-4; D gene unclear. The CDR3 is 16 amino acids. The germline CDR1 and CDR2 sequences are SGHTA and FQGNSA.

The V gene is TRBV7-2, the J gene TRBJ2-1, with TRBD2 identical over 11 bases. The CDR3 loop spans 16 amino acids. Unmatched junction bases numbered 9, after V lost 3 bases and J lost 8 bases. Germline CDR1 reads SGHTA; CDR2 reads FQGNSA. CDR3 in amino acids: CASSFFGGTSGYEQFF. In nucleotides, the CDR3 is TGTGCCAGCAGCTTTTTCGGTGGGACTAGCGGATATGAGCAGTTCTTC.

The chain recombines TRBV29-1 with TRBJ1-1; D gene uncertain. V was trimmed by 2 bases and J by 7 bases, leaving 5 bases between them. The CDR3 covers 10 residues. Germline CDR1 and CDR2: SQVTM and ANQGSEA. CDR3 amino acids: CSVESIEAFF. The CDR3 nucleotides read TGCAGCGTTGAATCTATTGAAGCTTTCTTT.

The V and J genes are TRBV7-3 and TRBJ2-1, with 12 bases fitting TRBD2. This CDR3 has 14 amino acids. The germline V gene has CDR1 SGHTA and CDR2 FQGTGA. V lost 5 bases to trimming and J lost 9 bases; unmatched junction nucleotides: 5. CDR3 in DNA: TGTGCCAGCAGCATCGGACTAGCGGGAAGTGAGCAGTTCTTC. Protein: CASSIGLAGSEQFF.

V is TRBV4-1 and J is TRBJ1-4, with D possibly matching TRBD1 (5 bases). The V end was cut by 2 bases, the J end by 4 bases, with 20 bases between. The germline V gene encodes CDR1 MGHRA and CDR2 YSYEKL. The CDR3 runs to 18 residues. The CDR3 protein is CASSQKRGDGGFNEKLFF. In DNA, the CDR3 is TGCGCCAGCAGCCAAAAGCGCGGGGACGGCGGATTTAATGAAAAACTGTTTTTT.

This chain links TRBV9 with TRBJ1-1, with TRBD1 matching 8 bases. Losses at the gene ends were 4 bases for V and 1 base for J; bases not matched to a gene: 9. Germline assignment: CDR1 SGDLS and CDR2 YYNGEE. This CDR3 region has 16 residues. Here the CDR3 DNA reads TGTGCCAGCAGCCTCTTTCAGGGGGCAGGGAACACTGAAGCTTTCTTT. Its translation is CASSLFQGAGNTEAFF.

The chain combines TRBV14 with TRBJ2-1; 13 bases match TRBD2. From germline, CDR1 is SGHDN and CDR2 FVKESK. The CDR3 sequence is 18 residues long. V shed 6 bases and J 0 bases; nucleotides not matched to a gene: 8. The CDR3 here is CASSKLGLAGLSYNEQFF. The CDR3 nucleotides read TGTGCCAGCAGTAAACTGGGACTAGCGGGACTCTCCTACAATGAGCAGTTCTTC.

The chain is built from TRBV11-2 and TRBJ2-7; D uncertain. The V end lost 1 base, the J end lost 5 bases, and 6 bases lay between the germline ends. CDR1 SGHAT and CDR2 FQNNGV come from the germline V gene. This CDR3 has 12 amino acids. The CDR3 coding sequence is TGTGCCAGCAGCTTAGGGATCGACGAGCAGTACTTC. This sequence encodes CASSLGIDEQYF.

The chain uses TRBV28 and TRBJ2-3, with D possibly TRBD1 on 6 matching bases. With 3 bases removed from V and 2 bases from J, the gap between germline ends came to 12 bases. This CDR3 is built from 15 residues. Germline V gene lookup returns CDR1 MDHEN and CDR2 SYDVKM. CDR3 nucleotides: TGTGCCAGCAGTTTTGAGGACAGCATCACAGATACGCAGTATTTT. This encodes CASSFEDSITDTQYF.

The CDR3 reads CAWNLAGVFYEQFF. The CDR3 DNA is TGTGCCTGGAACCTAGCGGGAGTGTTCTATGAGCAGTTCTTC. The chain joins TRBV30 to TRBJ2-1; TRBD2 aligns across 10 bases. Losses at the gene ends were 4 bases for V and 8 bases for J; bases not matched to a gene: 8. The CDR3 sequence is 14 residues long. The germline V gene has CDR1 GTSNPN and CDR2 SVGIG (reference sequence).

The chain has TRBV5-4 and TRBJ2-1; the match to TRBD2 covers 12 bases. The CDR3 has 16 amino acids. CDR1 and CDR2 (germline): SGHNT, YYREEE (reference sequence). With 4 bases clipped from V and 3 bases from J, the junction kept 5 bases outside the gene matches. CDR3 region: CASSRTSGANYNEQFF. The CDR3 nucleotides are TGTGCCAGCAGCCGGACTAGCGGGGCTAACTACAATGAGCAGTTCTTC.

The genes are TRBV7-8 and TRBJ1-3, with a tentative D call TRBD1 (5 bases). The V gene lost 4 bases and the J gene lost 4 bases, with 17 bases spanning the gap. Germline CDR1 and CDR2: SGHVS and FQNEAQ. The CDR3 length is 16 residues. CDR3 in DNA: TGTGCCAGCAGCTATCCCCAAGGGGAGAGCGGAAACACCATATATTTT. Its translation is CASSYPQGESGNTIYF.

This clonotype was detected a few times. Here the CDR3 reads CASSPSTEQYF. The CDR3 DNA is TGTGCCAGCAGTCCTTCAACCGAGCAGTACTTC. The J gene is TRBJ2-7, the V gene TRBV6-5; unclear D gene. Trimming cost V 5 bases and J 6 bases, with 8 bases left between them. Germline V gene lookup returns CDR1 MNHEY and CDR2 SVGAGI. The CDR3 has 11 amino acids.

The chain combines TRBV5-1 with TRBJ2-2, with a weak D call TRBD2 (6 bases). CDR1 is SGHRS, CDR2 YFSETQ, per germline. Trimming shortened V by 2 bases and J by 2 bases, and 10 bases separated the two germline ends. This CDR3 is 15 amino acids long. The CDR3 DNA is TGCGCCAGCAGCTTAGTAGCGGAAAACACCGGGGAGCTGTTTTTT. Its protein is CASSLVAENTGELFF.

In this sample, this clonotype turned up once. V and J are TRBV9 and TRBJ1-3; D is unclear. V was trimmed by 3 bases and J by 6 bases, leaving 19 bases between them. The CDR3 totals 16 residues. CDR1 SGDLS and CDR2 YYNGEE come from the germline V gene. CDR3 sequence (DNA): TGTGCCAGCAGCGGGAGGACCAATTTGCCTGAAAACACCATATATTTT. Translating it yields CASSGRTNLPENTIYF.

This chain links TRBV5-1 with TRBJ1-2; 9 bases are shared with TRBD1. CDR1 and CDR2 from the germline V gene are SGHRS and YFSETQ. The J segment lost 7 bases and the V segment lost 4 bases, leaving 8 bases of the junction unmatched. The CDR3 sequence is 14 residues long. The CDR3 is CASSPPGDRAGYTF. CDR3 sequence (DNA): TGCGCCAGCAGCCCCCCAGGGGACAGGGCTGGCTACACCTTC.

V is TRBV4-1 and J is TRBJ2-7; a possible D gene is TRBD2 (7 bases). The CDR3 is 16 residues long. The V end lost 0 bases, the J end lost 3 bases, and 15 bases lay between the germline ends. Looked up from germline, CDR1 is MGHRA and CDR2 is YSYEKL. CDR3 nucleotide sequence: TGCGCCAGCAGCCAAGAGGGGGGGCGGATTAGCTACGAGCAGTACTTC. Translation: CASSQEGGRISYEQYF.

V is TRBV30 and J is TRBJ2-7; 8 nucleotides match TRBD2. Germline values: CDR1 GTSNPN, CDR2 SVGIG (reference sequence). CDR3 length: 15 residues. The CDR3 bases are TGTGCACGGGGAGGAGGGCGGGAGGCCTCCTACGAGCAGTACTTC. It encodes CARGGGREASYEQYF. The whole variable domain, remainder taken from reference TRBV30 and TRBJ2-7, is SQTIHQWPATLVQPVGSPLSLECTVEGTSNPNLYWYRQAAGRGLQLLFYSVGIGQISSEVPQNLSASRPQDRQFILSSKKLLLSDSGFYLCARGGGREASYEQYFGPGTRLTVT.

This clonotype was observed a single time. The chain couples TRBV7-9 to TRBJ1-4, with unresolved D. Trimming removed 1 base from V and 10 bases from J, with 13 bases in between. The CDR3 runs 14 residues. CDR1 is SEHNR and CDR2 is FQNEAQ in the germline V gene (reference sequence). The CDR3 bases are TGTGCCAGCAGCTTAGTGGTGACAAGAGGAAAACTGTTTTTT. Translated, it gives CASSLVVTRGKLFF.

The J gene is TRBJ2-7, the V gene TRBV5-1; D possibly corresponds to TRBD2 (6 bases). The CDR3 has 12 residues. The V gene lost 7 bases and the J gene lost 2 bases, with 10 bases spanning the gap. Per germline, CDR1 SGHRS and CDR2 YFSETQ. The CDR3 nucleotides are TGCGCCAGCGGCGCGGGGCCCTACGAGCAGTACTTC. This encodes CASGAGPYEQYF.

The chain combines TRBV9 with TRBJ2-7; D gene ambiguous. This CDR3 comprises 15 residues. Germline V gives CDR1 SGDLS, CDR2 YYNGEE. Trimming pared 0 bases from V and 1 base from J, leaving 11 bases between. The CDR3 region has the DNA TGTGCCAGCAGCGTAGCGGTCCGGGTATCCTACGAGCAGTACTTC. Amino acid sequence: CASSVAVRVSYEQYF.

This chain links TRBV7-3 with TRBJ2-7, with D possibly TRBD2 on 5 matching bases. V lost 5 bases, J lost 3 bases, and 17 bases lay in between. Germline assignment: CDR1 SGHTA and CDR2 FQGTGA. The CDR3 runs to 15 residues. The CDR3 loop is CASSPVEAPHYEQYF. CDR3 sequence (DNA): TGTGCCAGCAGCCCCGTGGAGGCCCCCCACTACGAGCAGTACTTC.